The rows below give T cell receptor beta chains drawn from one sample of a study of CD8 T cells in ankylosing spondylitis. Each CDR3 protein is one row after TCRdb ran MiXCR on the 5' RACE reads. The data hold fewer than 250,000 distinct CDR3 sequences, with about 30% observed a single time. The sample was blood, either unsorted or a sorted T cell fraction (not recorded which). These receptors were taken from a male donor with ankylosing spondylitis or in good health (not recorded which). Both conserved end residues are part of each CDR3. The D gene is left open where the match is weak. The size of a clone is reported for some rows only, either as once, few or many, or as a class for expanded clones.

J gene | clone size | V gene | D gene | CDR3 DNA | CDR3 protein
TRBJ2-5 | . | TRBV20-1 | TRBD2 | TGCAGTGCTAGGGGACTAGCCACCCTGGTCCAAGAGACCCAGTACTTC | CSARGLATLVQETQYF
TRBJ1-1 | . | TRBV18 | . | TGTGCCAGCTCACCACCGGGGTCCCACACTGAAGCTTTCTTT | CASSPPGSHTEAFF
TRBJ1-2 | few | TRBV20-1 | TRBD1 | TGCAGTGCTAGATTGGGACAGGGCGATTCTAACTATGGCTACACCTTC | CSARLGQGDSNYGYTF
TRBJ2-3 | few | TRBV15 | . | TGTGCCACCAGCAGACAGACAGGGGAGGGGGATACGCAGTATTTT | CATSRQTGEGDTQYF
TRBJ1-2 | . | TRBV3-1 | TRBD1 | TGTGCCAGCAGCCCTGGGACAGACGCTAACTATGGCTACACCTTC | CASSPGTDANYGYTF
TRBJ2-1 | . | TRBV10-3 | TRBD2 | TGTGCCATCAGGGGACTAGGTCCCTACAATGAGCAGTTCTTC | CAIRGLGPYNEQFF
TRBJ2-1 | . | TRBV6-1 | TRBD1 | TGTGCCAGCAGGGGACAGGGGGCCATTGAGCAGTTCTTC | CASRGQGAIEQFF
TRBJ1-5 | few | TRBV27 | . | TGTGCCAGCAGTGCGAGGGGTTCCAATCAGCCCCAGCATTTT | CASSARGSNQPQHF
TRBJ2-7 | . | TRBV6-1 | . | TGTGCCAGCAGACTGGGACTCCCTTCCTACGAGCAGTACTTC | CASRLGLPSYEQYF
TRBJ2-7 | . | TRBV28 | . | TGTGCCAGCAGCCCACATCTACCGAATTCCTACGAGCAGTACTTC | CASSPHLPNSYEQYF